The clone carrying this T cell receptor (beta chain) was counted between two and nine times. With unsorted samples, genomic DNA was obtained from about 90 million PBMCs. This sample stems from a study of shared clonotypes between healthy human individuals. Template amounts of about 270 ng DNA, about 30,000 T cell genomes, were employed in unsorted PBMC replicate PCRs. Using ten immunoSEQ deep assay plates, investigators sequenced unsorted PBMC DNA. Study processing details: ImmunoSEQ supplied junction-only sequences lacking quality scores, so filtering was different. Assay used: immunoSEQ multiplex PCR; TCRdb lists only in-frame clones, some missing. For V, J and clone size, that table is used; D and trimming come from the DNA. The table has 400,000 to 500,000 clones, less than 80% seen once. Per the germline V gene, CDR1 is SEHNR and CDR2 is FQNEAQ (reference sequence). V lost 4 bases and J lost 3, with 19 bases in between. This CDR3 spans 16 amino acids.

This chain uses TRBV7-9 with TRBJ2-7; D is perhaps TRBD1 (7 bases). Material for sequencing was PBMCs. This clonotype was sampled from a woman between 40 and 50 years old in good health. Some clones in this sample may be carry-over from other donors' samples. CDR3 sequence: CASSSPRGTAIYEQYF. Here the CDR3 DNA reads TGTGCCAGCAGCTCCCCCCGGGGGACAGCTATCTACGAGCAGTACTTC.